This T cell receptor beta chain was found in a study of T-cell reconstitution after alpha-beta-depleted transplantation in children. Study-wide points: After one year, T-cell counts and TCRbeta diversity mostly came from new T cells. The origin of high day-60 TCRbeta diversity in some patients lay in surviving recipient T cells and thymic progenitors. Expanded graft clones, several hundred of them, were reportedly the source of alpha-beta T cells about two months after transplant.

In the case of this clonotype: Antigen specificity is unknown.

Trimming removed 1 base from V and 5 bases from J; junction bases left unmatched: 7. This CDR3 has 14 residues. Germline V gene sequence: CDR1 DFQATT, CDR2 SNEGSKA (reference sequence). It was with unique molecular identifiers that the TCRbeta library was prepared. One entry per CDR3 protein results from TCRdb running MiXCR on the PCR reads. The profile shows about 640,000 distinct CDR3 sequences, 13% of them singletons. The sequence came from a male patient between 5 and 17 years old who had a stem cell transplant for acute myeloid leukemia, so the T cells may come from the graft donor. This specimen consisted of PBMCs, mostly from graft donor cells, obtained 360 days after TCRalphabeta/CD19-depleted stem cell transplant. The chain combines TRBV20-1 with TRBJ2-7, with TRBD2 identical over 8 bases. The CDR3: CSARGAGGVNEQYF. In nucleotides, the CDR3 is TGCAGTGCTAGAGGGGCGGGAGGAGTGAACGAGCAGTACTTC.